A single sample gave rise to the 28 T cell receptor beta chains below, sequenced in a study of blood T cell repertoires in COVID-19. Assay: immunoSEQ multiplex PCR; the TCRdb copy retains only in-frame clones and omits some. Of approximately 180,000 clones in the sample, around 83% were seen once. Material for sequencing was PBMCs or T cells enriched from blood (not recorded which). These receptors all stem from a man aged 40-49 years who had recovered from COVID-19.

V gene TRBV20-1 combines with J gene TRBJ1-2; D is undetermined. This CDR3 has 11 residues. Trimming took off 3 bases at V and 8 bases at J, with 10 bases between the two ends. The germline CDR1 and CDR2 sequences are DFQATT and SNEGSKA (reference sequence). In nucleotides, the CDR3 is TGCAGTGCTAGGGTGGGAGGAGGCTACACCTTC. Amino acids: CSARVGGGYTF.

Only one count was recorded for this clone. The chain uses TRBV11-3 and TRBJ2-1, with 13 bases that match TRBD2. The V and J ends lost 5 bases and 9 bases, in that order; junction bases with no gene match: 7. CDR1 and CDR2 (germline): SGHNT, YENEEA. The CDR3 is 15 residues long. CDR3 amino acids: CASSAGLAGLAEQFF. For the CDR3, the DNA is TGTGCCAGCAGCGCGGGACTAGCGGGGTTGGCTGAGCAGTTCTTC.

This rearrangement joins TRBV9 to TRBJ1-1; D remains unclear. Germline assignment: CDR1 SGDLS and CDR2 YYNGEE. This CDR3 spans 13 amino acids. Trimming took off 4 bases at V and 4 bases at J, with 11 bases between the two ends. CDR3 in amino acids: CASSFSEGTEAFF. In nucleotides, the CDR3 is TGTGCCAGCAGCTTCAGTGAGGGCACTGAAGCTTTCTTT.

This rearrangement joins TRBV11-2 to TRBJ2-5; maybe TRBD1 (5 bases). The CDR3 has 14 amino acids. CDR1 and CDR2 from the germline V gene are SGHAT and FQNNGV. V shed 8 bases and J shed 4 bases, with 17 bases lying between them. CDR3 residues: CASGKADTVETQYF. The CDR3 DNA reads TGTGCCAGCGGTAAGGCGGACACCGTAGAGACCCAGTACTTC.

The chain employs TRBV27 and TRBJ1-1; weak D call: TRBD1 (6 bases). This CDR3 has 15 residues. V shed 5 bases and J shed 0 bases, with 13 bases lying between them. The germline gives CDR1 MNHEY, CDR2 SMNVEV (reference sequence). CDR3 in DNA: TGTGCCAGCAGTCCAACAGGGAATATGAACACTGAAGCTTTCTTT. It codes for CASSPTGNMNTEAFF.

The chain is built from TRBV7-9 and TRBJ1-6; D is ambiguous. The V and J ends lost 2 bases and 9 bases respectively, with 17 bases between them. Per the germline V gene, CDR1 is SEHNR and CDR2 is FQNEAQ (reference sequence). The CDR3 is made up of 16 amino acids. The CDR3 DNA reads TGTGCCAGCAGCTTAAGTAATACGGTCAGGATTTCACCCCTCCACTTT. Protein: CASSLSNTVRISPLHF.

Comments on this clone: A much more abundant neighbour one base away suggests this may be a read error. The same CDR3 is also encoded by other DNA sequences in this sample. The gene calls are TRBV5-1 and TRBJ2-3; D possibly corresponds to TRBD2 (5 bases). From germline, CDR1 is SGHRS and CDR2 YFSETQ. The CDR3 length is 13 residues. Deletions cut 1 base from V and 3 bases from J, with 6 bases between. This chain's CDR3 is CASSLPGTDTQYF. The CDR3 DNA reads TGCGCCAGCAGCTTGCCGGGGACAGATACGCAGTATTTT.

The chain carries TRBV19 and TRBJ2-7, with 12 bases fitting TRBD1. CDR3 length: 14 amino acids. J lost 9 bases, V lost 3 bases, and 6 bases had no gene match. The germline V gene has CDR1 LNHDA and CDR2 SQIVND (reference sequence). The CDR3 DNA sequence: TGTGCCAGTAGTATTAGGGGACAGGGGGCATGGCAGTACTTC. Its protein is CASSIRGQGAWQYF.

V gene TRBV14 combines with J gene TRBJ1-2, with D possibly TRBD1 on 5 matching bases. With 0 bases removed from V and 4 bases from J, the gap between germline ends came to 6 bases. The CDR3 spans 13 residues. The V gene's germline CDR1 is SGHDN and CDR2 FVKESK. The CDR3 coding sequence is TGTGCCAGCAGCCAAGAGGGGCCCTATGGCTACACCTTC. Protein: CASSQEGPYGYTF. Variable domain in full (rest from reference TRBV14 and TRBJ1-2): EAGVTQFPSHSVIEKGQTVTLRCDPISGHDNLYWYRRVMGKEIKFLLHFVKESKQDESGMPNNRFLAERTGGTYSTLKVQPAELEDSGVYFCASSQEGPYGYTFGSGTRLTVV.

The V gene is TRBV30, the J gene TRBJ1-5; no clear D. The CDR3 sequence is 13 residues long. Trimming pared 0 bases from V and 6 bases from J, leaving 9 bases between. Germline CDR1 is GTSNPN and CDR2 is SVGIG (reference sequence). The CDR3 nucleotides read TGTGCCTGGAGTGTAACGGCGGGTCAGCCCCAGCATTTT. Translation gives CAWSVTAGQPQHF.

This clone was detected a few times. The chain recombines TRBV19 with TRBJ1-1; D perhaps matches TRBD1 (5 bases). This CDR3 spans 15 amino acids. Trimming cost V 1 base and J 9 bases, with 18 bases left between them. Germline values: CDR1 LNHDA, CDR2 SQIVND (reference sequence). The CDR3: CASSIGPPIQGKAFF. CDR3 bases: TGTGCCAGTAGTATAGGACCCCCAATTCAGGGAAAAGCTTTCTTT.

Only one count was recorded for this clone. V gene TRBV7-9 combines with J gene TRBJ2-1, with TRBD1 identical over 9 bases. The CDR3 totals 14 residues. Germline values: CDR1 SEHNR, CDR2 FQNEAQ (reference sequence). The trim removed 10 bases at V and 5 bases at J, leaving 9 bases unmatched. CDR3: CAIQTGGPHNEQFF. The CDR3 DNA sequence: TGTGCCATCCAGACAGGGGGACCCCACAATGAGCAGTTCTTC.

The CDR3 loop reads CASSRQGARGYTF. The CDR3 nucleotides read TGTGCCAGCAGCCGACAGGGGGCAAGGGGCTACACCTTC. V is TRBV6-5 and J is TRBJ1-2, with TRBD1 matching 10 bases. Germline V gene lookup returns CDR1 MNHEY and CDR2 SVGAGI. Unmatched junction bases numbered 6, after V lost 6 bases and J lost 8 bases. This CDR3 is 13 amino acids long.

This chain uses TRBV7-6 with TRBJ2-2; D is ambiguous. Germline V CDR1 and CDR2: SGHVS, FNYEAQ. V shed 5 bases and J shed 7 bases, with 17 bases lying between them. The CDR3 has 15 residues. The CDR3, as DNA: TGTGCCAGCAGCCCCCAGACATCTCTCGGCGGGGAGCTGTTTTTT. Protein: CASSPQTSLGGELFF.

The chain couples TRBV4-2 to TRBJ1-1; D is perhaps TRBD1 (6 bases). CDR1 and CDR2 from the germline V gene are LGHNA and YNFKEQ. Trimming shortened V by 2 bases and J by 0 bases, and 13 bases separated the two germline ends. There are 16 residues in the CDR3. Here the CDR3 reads CASSQPQGGLNTEAFF. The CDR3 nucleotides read TGTGCCAGCAGCCAACCCCAAGGGGGATTGAACACTGAAGCTTTCTTT.

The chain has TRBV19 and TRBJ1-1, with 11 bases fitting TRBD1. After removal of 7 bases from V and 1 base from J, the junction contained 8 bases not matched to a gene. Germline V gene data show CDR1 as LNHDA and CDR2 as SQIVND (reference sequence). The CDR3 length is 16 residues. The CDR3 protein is CASNHRTGGGNTEAFF. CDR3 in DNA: TGTGCCAGTAATCATCGGACAGGGGGCGGGAACACTGAAGCTTTCTTT.

In DNA, the CDR3 is TGTGCCAGCAGCTCTGGACTTTACGAGCAGTACTTC. This codes for CASSSGLYEQYF. The chain employs TRBV11-2 and TRBJ2-7; a possible D gene is TRBD2 (5 bases). Trimming removed 4 bases at V and 4 bases at J, with 8 bases between. The CDR3 extends over 12 amino acids. The germline CDR1 and CDR2 sequences are SGHAT and FQNNGV.

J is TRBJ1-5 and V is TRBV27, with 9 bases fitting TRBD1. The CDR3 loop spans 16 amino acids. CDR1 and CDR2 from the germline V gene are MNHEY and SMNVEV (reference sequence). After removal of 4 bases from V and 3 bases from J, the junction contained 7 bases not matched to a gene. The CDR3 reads CASSSTTGGINQPQHF. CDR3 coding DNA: TGTGCCAGCAGTTCGACGACAGGGGGGATCAATCAGCCCCAGCATTTT.

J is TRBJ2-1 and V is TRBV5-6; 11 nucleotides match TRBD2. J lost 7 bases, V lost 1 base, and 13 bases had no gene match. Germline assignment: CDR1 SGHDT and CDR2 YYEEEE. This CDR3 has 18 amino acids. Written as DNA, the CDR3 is TGTGCCAGCAGCTTGCAAGTCCGGACTAGCGGGCTGAGGAATGAGCAGTTCTTC. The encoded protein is CASSLQVRTSGLRNEQFF. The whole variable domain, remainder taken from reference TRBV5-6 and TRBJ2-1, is DAGVTQSPTHLIKTRGQQVTLRCSPKSGHDTVSWYQQALGQGPQFIFQYYEEEERQRGNFPDRFSGHQFPNYSSELNVNALLLGDSALYLCASSLQVRTSGLRNEQFFGPGTRLTVL.

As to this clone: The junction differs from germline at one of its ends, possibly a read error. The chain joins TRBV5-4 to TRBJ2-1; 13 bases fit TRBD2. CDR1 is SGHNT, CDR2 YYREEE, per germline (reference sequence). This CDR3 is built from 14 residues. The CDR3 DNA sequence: TGTGCCAGCAGCACAGCACTAGCGGGAGGGCATGAAGTCTTC. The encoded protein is CASSTALAGGHEVF.

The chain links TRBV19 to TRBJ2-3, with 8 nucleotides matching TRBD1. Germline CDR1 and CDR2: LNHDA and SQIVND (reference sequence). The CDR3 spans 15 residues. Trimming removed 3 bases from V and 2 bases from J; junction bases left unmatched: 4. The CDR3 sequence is CASSIHRGFTDTQYF. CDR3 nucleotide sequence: TGTGCCAGTAGTATCCACAGGGGGTTCACAGATACGCAGTATTTT.

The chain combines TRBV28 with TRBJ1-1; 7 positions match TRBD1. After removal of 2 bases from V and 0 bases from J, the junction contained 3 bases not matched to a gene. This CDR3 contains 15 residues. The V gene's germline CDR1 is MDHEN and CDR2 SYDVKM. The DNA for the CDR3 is TGTGCCAGCAGTTTAGAGACAGGGATGAACACTGAAGCTTTCTTT. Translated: CASSLETGMNTEAFF.

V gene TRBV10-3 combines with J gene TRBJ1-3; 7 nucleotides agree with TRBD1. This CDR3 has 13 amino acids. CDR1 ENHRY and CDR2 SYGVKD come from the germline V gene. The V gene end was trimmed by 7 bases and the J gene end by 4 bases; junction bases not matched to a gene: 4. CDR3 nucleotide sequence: TGTGCCATCACCCCAGGGGGGGGAAACACCATATATTTT. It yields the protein CAITPGGGNTIYF.

The CDR3 region is CASSFQGISPLHF. The CDR3 DNA reads TGTGCCAGCAGTTTTCAGGGTATTTCACCCCTCCACTTT. The V call is TRBV28, the J call TRBJ1-6; tentative D call: TRBD1 (5 bases). The germline V gene encodes CDR1 MDHEN and CDR2 SYDVKM. V dropped 3 bases and J dropped 9 bases, with 9 bases sitting between them. This CDR3 has 13 amino acids. Using reference TRBV28 and TRBJ1-6 for the parts outside the CDR3, the full variable domain is DVKVTQSSRYLVKRTGEKVFLECVQDMDHENMFWYRQDPGLGLRLIYFSYDVKMKEKGDIPEGYSVSREKKERFSLILESASTNQTSMYLCASSFQGISPLHFGNGTRLTVT.

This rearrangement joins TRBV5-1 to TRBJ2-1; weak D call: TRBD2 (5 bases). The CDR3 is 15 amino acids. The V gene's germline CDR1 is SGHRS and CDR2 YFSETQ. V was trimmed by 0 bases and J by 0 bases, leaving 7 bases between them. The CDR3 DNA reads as TGCGCCAGCAGCTTGGAAGGGAGCTCCTACAATGAGCAGTTCTTC. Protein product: CASSLEGSSYNEQFF.

The CDR3 bases are TGTGCCTGGAGTCCAGCGGGGGAGACCCAGCATTTT. Amino acid sequence: CAWSPAGETQHF. J is TRBJ1-5 and V is TRBV30, with TRBD1 as a possible D gene (5 bases). From germline, CDR1 is GTSNPN and CDR2 SVGIG (reference sequence). Trimming removed 2 bases at V and 11 bases at J, with 13 bases between. The length of the CDR3 is 12 residues.

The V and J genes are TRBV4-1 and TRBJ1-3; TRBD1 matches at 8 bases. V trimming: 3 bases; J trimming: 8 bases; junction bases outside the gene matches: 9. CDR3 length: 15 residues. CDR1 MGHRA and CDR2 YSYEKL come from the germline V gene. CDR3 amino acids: CASSQVDRVSDTIYF. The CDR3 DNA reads TGCGCCAGCAGCCAGGTGGACAGGGTGAGCGACACCATATATTTT.

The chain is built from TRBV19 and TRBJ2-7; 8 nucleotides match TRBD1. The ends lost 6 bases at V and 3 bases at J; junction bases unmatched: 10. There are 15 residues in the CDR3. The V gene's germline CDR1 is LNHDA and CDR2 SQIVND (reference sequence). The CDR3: CASRSGTGRRYEQYF. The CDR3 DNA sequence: TGTGCCAGTAGGAGTGGGACAGGTCGGCGCTACGAGCAGTACTTC. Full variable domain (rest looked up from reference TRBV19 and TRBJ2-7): DGGITQSPKYLFRKEGQNVTLSCEQNLNHDAMYWYRQDPGQGLRLIYYSQIVNDFQKGDIAEGYSVSREKKESFPLTVTSAQKNPTAFYLCASRSGTGRRYEQYFGPGTRLTVT.